This TCR beta chain was sequenced during a study of blood T cell repertoires in COVID-19. Assay used: immunoSEQ multiplex PCR; TCRdb lists only in-frame clones, some missing. The data show around 620,000 clones, with about nine tenths seen just once and roughly 0.25% held by the top ten. The clonotype originates from a woman aged 18-30 years with acute or convalescent COVID-19. Sequencing was performed on peripheral blood.

The CDR3 DNA is TGCGCCAGCAGCTTGGTAGAGAGAAGAATGAACACTGAAGCTTTCTTT. Translated: CASSLVERRMNTEAFF. This rearrangement joins TRBV5-1 to TRBJ1-1, with D unclear. Germline CDR1 and CDR2: SGHRS and YFSETQ. The CDR3 totals 16 residues. The germline V and J ends were trimmed by 0 bases and 0 bases, with 12 bases remaining between them.